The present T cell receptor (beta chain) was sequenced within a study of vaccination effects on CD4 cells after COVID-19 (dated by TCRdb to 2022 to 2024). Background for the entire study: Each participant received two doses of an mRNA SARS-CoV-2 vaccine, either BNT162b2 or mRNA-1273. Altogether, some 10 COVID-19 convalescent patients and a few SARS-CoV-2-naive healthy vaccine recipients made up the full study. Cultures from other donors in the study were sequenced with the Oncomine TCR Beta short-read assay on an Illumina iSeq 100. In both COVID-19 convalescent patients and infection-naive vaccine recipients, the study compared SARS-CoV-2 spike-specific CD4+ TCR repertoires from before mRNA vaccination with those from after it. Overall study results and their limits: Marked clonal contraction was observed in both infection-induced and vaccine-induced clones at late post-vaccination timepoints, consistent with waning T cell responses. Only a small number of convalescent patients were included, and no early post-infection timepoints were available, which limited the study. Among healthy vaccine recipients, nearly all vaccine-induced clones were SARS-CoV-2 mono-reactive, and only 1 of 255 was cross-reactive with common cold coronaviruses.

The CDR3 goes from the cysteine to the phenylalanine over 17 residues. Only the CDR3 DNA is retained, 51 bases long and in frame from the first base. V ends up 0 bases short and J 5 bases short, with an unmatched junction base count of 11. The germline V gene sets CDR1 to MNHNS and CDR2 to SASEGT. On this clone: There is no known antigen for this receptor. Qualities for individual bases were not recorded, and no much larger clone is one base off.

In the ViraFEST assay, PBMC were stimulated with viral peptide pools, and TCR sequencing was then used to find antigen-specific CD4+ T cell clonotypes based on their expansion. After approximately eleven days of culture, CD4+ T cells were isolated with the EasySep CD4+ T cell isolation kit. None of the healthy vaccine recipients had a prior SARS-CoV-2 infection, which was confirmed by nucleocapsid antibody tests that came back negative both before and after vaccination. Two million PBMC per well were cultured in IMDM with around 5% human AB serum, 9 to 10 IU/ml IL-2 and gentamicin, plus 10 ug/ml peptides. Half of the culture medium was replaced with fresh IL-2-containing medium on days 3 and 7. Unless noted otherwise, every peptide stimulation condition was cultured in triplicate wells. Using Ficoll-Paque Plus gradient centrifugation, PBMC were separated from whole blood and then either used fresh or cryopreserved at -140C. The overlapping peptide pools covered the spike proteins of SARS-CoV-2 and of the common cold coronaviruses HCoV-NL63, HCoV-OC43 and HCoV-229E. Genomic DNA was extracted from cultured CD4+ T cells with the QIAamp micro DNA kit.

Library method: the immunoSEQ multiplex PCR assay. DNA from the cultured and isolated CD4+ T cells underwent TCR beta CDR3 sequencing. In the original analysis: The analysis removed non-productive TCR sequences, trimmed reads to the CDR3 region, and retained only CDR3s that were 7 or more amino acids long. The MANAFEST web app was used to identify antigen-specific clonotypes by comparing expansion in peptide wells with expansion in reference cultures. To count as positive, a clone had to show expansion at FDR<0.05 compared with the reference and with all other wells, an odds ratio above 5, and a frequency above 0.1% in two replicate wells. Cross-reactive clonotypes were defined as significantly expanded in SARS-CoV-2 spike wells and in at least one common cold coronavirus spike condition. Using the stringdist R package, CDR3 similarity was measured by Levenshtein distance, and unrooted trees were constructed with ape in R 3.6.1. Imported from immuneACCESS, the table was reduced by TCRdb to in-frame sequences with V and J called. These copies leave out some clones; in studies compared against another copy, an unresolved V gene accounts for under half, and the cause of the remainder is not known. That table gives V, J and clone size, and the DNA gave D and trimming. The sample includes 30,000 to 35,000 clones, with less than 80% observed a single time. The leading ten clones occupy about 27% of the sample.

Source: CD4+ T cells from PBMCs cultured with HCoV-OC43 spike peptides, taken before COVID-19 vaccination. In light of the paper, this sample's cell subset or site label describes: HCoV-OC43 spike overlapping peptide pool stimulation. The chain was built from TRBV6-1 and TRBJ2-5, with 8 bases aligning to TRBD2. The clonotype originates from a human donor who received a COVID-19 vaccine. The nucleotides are TGTGCCAGCAGTGAAGCGCTTCCCGGGGGGGCCGGGGAGACCCAGTACTTC. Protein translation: CASSEALPGGAGETQYF.